Following are 10 T cell receptor beta chains from one sample sequenced in a study of control samples from healthy donors and cancer patients. Method: immunoSEQ multiplex PCR; TCRdb's copy keeps in-frame clones and lacks some. The sample lists approximately 89,000 clones, more than 70% occurring once. Sequencing was done on a sample of blood. The receptor set was obtained from a man in his forties or fifties in good health.

This chain uses TRBV5-8 with TRBJ2-5; 8 bases match TRBD2. This CDR3 is 14 amino acids long. Germline-derived CDR1 and CDR2 are SGHTS and YDEGEE. The V segment lost 3 bases and the J segment 5 bases; nucleotides outside the gene matches: 6. Written as DNA, the CDR3 is TGTGCCAGCAGCTCGACTAGCGACGAGGAGACCCAGTACTTC. Translating it yields CASSSTSDEETQYF.

CDR3 sequence (DNA): TGTGCCAGCAGCTTCTCCGAAGGCGCGCAGTATTTT. Its translation: CASSFSEGAQYF. This chain connects TRBV5-5 to TRBJ2-3; no definite D call. Germline assignment: CDR1 SGHKS and CDR2 YYEKEE (reference sequence). The CDR3 contains 12 residues. V was pared by 2 bases and J by 10 bases, with 11 bases between.

This clone was recorded only once. CDR3 nucleotides: TGTGCCAGCAGCTGGACAGGGGGCTCTGGAAACACCATATATTTT. Residues: CASSWTGGSGNTIYF. This rearrangement joins TRBV7-9 to TRBJ1-3, with 10 bases aligning to TRBD1. The CDR3 loop spans 15 amino acids. Germline assignment: CDR1 SEHNR and CDR2 FQNEAQ (reference sequence). J gave up 0 bases and V 4 bases, and 0 bases lay outside the gene matches. The whole variable domain, remainder taken from reference TRBV7-9 and TRBJ1-3, is DTGVSQNPRHKITKRGQNVTFRCDPISEHNRLYWYRQTLGQGPEFLTYFQNEAQLEKSRLLSDRFSAERPKGSFSTLEIQRTEQGDSAMYLCASSWTGGSGNTIYFGEGSWLTVV.

The chain links TRBV7-9 to TRBJ1-1, with D hard to call. V lost 1 base and J lost 1, with 7 bases in between. The CDR3 is 14 amino acids. Germline V lookup: CDR1 SEHNR, CDR2 FQNEAQ (reference sequence). The CDR3 protein is CASSLDSKNTEAFF. In DNA, the CDR3 is TGTGCCAGCAGCTTAGATAGCAAGAACACTGAAGCTTTCTTT.

The chain uses TRBV6-5 and TRBJ1-1; D is uncertain. Germline lookup yields CDR1 MNHEY and CDR2 SVGAGI. Trimming cost V 0 bases and J 2 bases, with 4 bases left between them. The CDR3 loop spans 13 amino acids. CDR3 bases: TGTGCCAGCAGTTACTCGACAAACACTGAAGCTTTCTTT. Protein: CASSYSTNTEAFF.

The chain uses TRBV5-1 and TRBJ1-1; TRBD1 agrees at 10 bases. Trimming cost V 4 bases and J 12 bases; bases outside gene matches: 6. The germline V gene encodes CDR1 SGHRS and CDR2 YFSETQ. This CDR3 is built from 12 residues. The CDR3 sequence is CASSIGQGGTFF. CDR3 DNA: TGCGCCAGCAGCATAGGACAGGGGGGAACTTTCTTT.

The chain is built from TRBV5-1 and TRBJ2-7; D call uncertain. The CDR3 runs 14 residues. V shed 2 bases and J shed 6 bases, with 15 bases lying between them. CDR1 is SGHRS and CDR2 is YFSETQ in the germline V gene. CDR3 sequence reads: CASSLGITLSEQYF. The CDR3 nucleotides are TGCGCCAGCAGCTTAGGCATTACCCTCTCCGAGCAGTACTTC. Together with reference TRBV5-1 and TRBJ2-7, the CDR3 gives the full variable domain: KAGVTQTPRYLIKTRGQQVTLSCSPISGHRSVSWYQQTPGQGLQFLFEYFSETQRNKGNFPGRFSGRQFSNSRSEMNVSTLELGDSALYLCASSLGITLSEQYFGPGTRLTVT.

The rearrangement joins TRBV7-2 to TRBJ2-7; either TRBD1 or TRBD2 may supply D (5 bases each). The CDR3 covers 14 residues. Trimming removed 2 bases from V and 3 bases from J, with 11 bases in between. Germline V CDR1 and CDR2: SGHTA, FQGNSA. CDR3 amino acids: CASSLPGPSYEQYF. The CDR3 DNA reads as TGTGCCAGCAGCTTACCGGGACCGAGCTACGAGCAGTACTTC.

This clone was counted between two and nine times. This sequence joins TRBV28 and TRBJ2-6; 8 bases are shared with TRBD1. CDR3 size: 16 residues. Trimming took 5 bases from V and 3 from J; bases not matched to a gene: 6. The germline gives CDR1 MDHEN, CDR2 SYDVKM. This CDR3 reads CASSAQGADGANVLTF. The CDR3 DNA reads as TGTGCCAGCAGTGCCCAGGGGGCAGATGGGGCCAACGTCCTGACTTTC.

This clone was detected only once. The chain carries TRBV18 and TRBJ2-5, with D possibly being TRBD2 (5 bases). The ends were cut back, 2 bases at V and 0 bases at J, with 13 bases in the middle. This CDR3 has 16 residues. Germline V gives CDR1 KGHSH, CDR2 LQKENI. This CDR3 is CASSPIRAEYQETQYF. The CDR3, as DNA: TGTGCCAGCTCACCAATCCGAGCGGAGTACCAAGAGACCCAGTACTTC.